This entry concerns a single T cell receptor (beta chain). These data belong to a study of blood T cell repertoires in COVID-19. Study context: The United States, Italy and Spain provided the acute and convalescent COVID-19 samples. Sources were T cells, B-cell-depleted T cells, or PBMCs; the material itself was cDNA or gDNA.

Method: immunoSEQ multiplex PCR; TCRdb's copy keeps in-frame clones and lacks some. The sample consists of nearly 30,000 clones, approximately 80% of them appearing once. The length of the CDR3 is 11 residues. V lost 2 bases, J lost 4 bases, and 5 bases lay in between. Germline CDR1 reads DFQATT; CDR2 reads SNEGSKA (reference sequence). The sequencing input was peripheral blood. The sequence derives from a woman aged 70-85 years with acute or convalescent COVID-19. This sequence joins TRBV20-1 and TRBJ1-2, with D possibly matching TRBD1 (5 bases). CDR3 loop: CSARQGYGYTF. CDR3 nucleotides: TGCAGTGCTAGACAGGGCTATGGCTACACCTTC.